This TCR beta chain appears in the sequencing data of a study of blood T cells in healthy people across ages. This clonotype occurred a few times. Next came a second PCR, run for about 7 to 11 cycles, which used a sample-barcoded 5' primer along with a J-beta primer mix. TCRdb processed the 5' RACE reads anew with MiXCR; each CDR3 protein has one entry. This table holds 800,000 or so distinct CDR3 sequences, 25% found once. The data also belong to a second study, concerning T cells of mothers and their children.

This receptor was identified in a boy younger than 18 in good health. The sample taken for sequencing was blood.

The CDR3 DNA reads as TGTGCCAGCAGCCGCAACGTACAGGGGGGATACAATGAGCAGTTCTTC. Translated: CASSRNVQGGYNEQFF. The J gene is TRBJ2-1, the V gene TRBV11-2, with 8 bases aligning to TRBD1. CDR3 length equals 16 residues. The germline V gene encodes CDR1 SGHAT and CDR2 FQNNGV. With 5 bases clipped from V and 4 bases from J, the junction kept 10 bases outside the gene matches. Drawing the rest from reference TRBV11-2 and TRBJ2-1, the complete variable domain is EAGVAQSPRYKIIEKRQSVAFWCNPISGHATLYWYQQILGQGPKLLIQFQNNGVVDDSQLPKDRFSAERLKGVDSTLKIQPAKLEDSAVYLCASSRNVQGGYNEQFFGPGTRLTVL.